Listed below are T cell receptor beta chains from one sample, sequenced in a study of blood T cell repertoires in COVID-19. The data were produced by immunoSEQ multiplex PCR, yet TCRdb's version contains in-frame clones alone and is incomplete. The sample contains about 170,000 clones, approximately 84% of which appear only once. Source material: peripheral blood. The source is a woman of 80 years or more with acute or convalescent COVID-19. Each CDR3 is given with its conserved first and last residue. Each record gives: V gene, clone size, D gene, J gene, CDR3 DNA, CDR3 protein. D genes are given only for firm matches. Clone size is shown for a subset of rows, as once, few, many or a class of expanded clone.

TRBV10-3	once	TRBD2	TRBJ2-1	TGTGCCATCAGTGCGCCCGGGACTAGCGGAGACAATGAGCAGTTCTTC	CAISAPGTSGDNEQFF
TRBV4-3	once	TRBD2	TRBJ2-7	TGCGCCAGCAGCCAAGAGATACTAGCGGGAGTATACGAGCAGTACTTC	CASSQEILAGVYEQYF
TRBV28	-	-	TRBJ2-4	TGTGCCAGCAGTTCAGGAGGGGGGGTCGGTCCCAAAAACATTCAGTACTTC	CASSSGGGVGPKNIQYF
TRBV7-9	-	-	TRBJ2-7	TGTGCCAGCAGCTTAAGTGCCGCGTCGCACGAGCAGTACTTC	CASSLSAASHEQYF
TRBV2	-	-	TRBJ1-2	TGTGCCAGCAGTGAATTAAGCAGGGGCTACACCTTC	CASSELSRGYTF
TRBV4-2	once	TRBD2	TRBJ2-1	TGTGCCAGCAGCCAAGATGGGACTAGCGGCGCTCCCTACAATGAGCAGTTCTTC	CASSQDGTSGAPYNEQFF
TRBV28	-	TRBD1	TRBJ1-2	TGTGCCAGCAGTTCGTGGACAGGCCATGGCTACACCTTC	CASSSWTGHGYTF
TRBV7-2	-	TRBD2	TRBJ2-1	TGTGCCAGCAGCTTAGCGGGGACTAGCGGGAGCAATGAGCAGTTCTTC	CASSLAGTSGSNEQFF
TRBV11-2	-	-	TRBJ2-1	TGTGCCAGCAGCTTCCTCTCGTGGGAGCCTTTCTACAATGAGCAGTTCTTC	CASSFLSWEPFYNEQFF
TRBV5-6	-	-	TRBJ1-5	TGTGCCAGCAGCTTACGCAGGGGCGAGAACTATAATCAGCCCCAGCATTTT	CASSLRRGENYNQPQHF
TRBV6-6	few	TRBD1	TRBJ1-4	TGTGCCAGCAGTTTGGACAGGTTTGAAGAAAAACTGTTTTTT	CASSLDRFEEKLFF
TRBV9	-	TRBD1	TRBJ2-1	TGTGCCAGCAGCGTATGGACAGGGATTTACAATGAGCAGTTCTTC	CASSVWTGIYNEQFF
TRBV3-1/TRBV3-2	-	TRBD2	TRBJ2-7	TGTGCCAGCAGCCACCTCGCTAGCGGAACCTACGAGCAGTACTTC	CASSHLASGTYEQYF
TRBV18	-	TRBD2	TRBJ2-2	TGTGCCAGCCCATCGGGGGACTATAACACCGGGGAGCTGTTTTTT	CASPSGDYNTGELFF
TRBV3-1/TRBV3-2	-	-	TRBJ2-7	TGTGCCAGCAGCCCCCAGGGTATGTACGAGCAGTACTTC	CASSPQGMYEQYF
TRBV7-6	few	-	TRBJ1-2	TGTGCCAGCAGCTCGGGACAAATCTATGGCTACACCTTC	CASSSGQIYGYTF
TRBV7-2	once	-	TRBJ2-7	TGTGCCAGCAGCTTAGCGTCCCATTCCTACGAGCAGTACTTC	CASSLASHSYEQYF
TRBV10-3	-	TRBD1	TRBJ1-2	TGTGCCATCAGTGAAGAGGACAGGAGCCTCTATGGCTACACCTTC	CAISEEDRSLYGYTF
TRBV15	once	-	TRBJ2-3	TGTGCCACCAGCAGAGCCGACAGCAGCACAGATACGCAGTATTTT	CATSRADSSTDTQYF
TRBV15	-	TRBD1	TRBJ1-2	TGTGCCACCAGCAGAGATCGGACAGGGGGTGCCTATGGCTACACCTTC	CATSRDRTGGAYGYTF
TRBV6-6	-	TRBD1	TRBJ1-5	TGTGCCAGCAGTATACAGGGGTGGGGGAATCAGCCCCAGCATTTT	CASSIQGWGNQPQHF
TRBV18	-	-	TRBJ1-1	TGTGCCAGCTCCTCTGAGGGACATGAAGCTTTCTTT	CASSSEGHEAFF
TRBV5-1	-	TRBD2	TRBJ2-3	TGCGCCAGCAGCTCCGGGAGGCCCCCGGATACGCAGTATTTT	CASSSGRPPDTQYF
TRBV27	few	TRBD2	TRBJ2-1	TGTGCCAGCAGTCCCAGACTAGCGGGAAGACCCTACAATGAGCAGTTCTTC	CASSPRLAGRPYNEQFF
TRBV19	-	TRBD1	TRBJ2-5	TGTGCCAGTAGTTGGGGGACAGGGCCCAAAGAGACCCAGTACTTC	CASSWGTGPKETQYF
TRBV29-1	-	-	TRBJ2-2	TGCAGCGCCGAGGCCGGACAGAGCGGCGGGGAGCTGTTTTTT	CSAEAGQSGGELFF
TRBV2	-	-	TRBJ2-7	TGTGCCAGCAGTGAAAGAGGATACACCTACGAGCAGTACTTC	CASSERGYTYEQYF
TRBV7-2	-	-	TRBJ1-1	TGTGCCAGCAGCTCAAACTGGAACACTGAAGCTTTCTTT	CASSSNWNTEAFF
TRBV5-4	once	-	TRBJ2-7	TGTGCCAGCAGCCCCGGCACCCGGGACGAGCAGTACTTC	CASSPGTRDEQYF
TRBV4-3	-	-	TRBJ1-1	TGCGCCAGCAGCCAAGATGTGGGGCAGAACACTGAAGCTTTCTTT	CASSQDVGQNTEAFF
TRBV10-2	-	TRBD1	TRBJ2-2	TGCGCCAGCAGACAGGGGGATGTCGGGGAGCTGTTTTTT	CASRQGDVGELFF
TRBV5-1	-	-	TRBJ2-1	TGCGCCAGCAGCTTGGTCGCGAGCTCCTACAATGAGCAGTTCTTC	CASSLVASSYNEQFF
TRBV7-4	-	TRBD1	TRBJ1-5	TGTGCCAGCAGCTCAAACCGGAGGGGGACAGGGAGCAATCAGCCCCAGCATTTT	CASSSNRRGTGSNQPQHF
TRBV3-1/TRBV3-2	-	TRBD2	TRBJ2-7	TGTGCCAGCAGCCAAGAAGCGGGAGAAGGCGAGCAGTACTTC	CASSQEAGEGEQYF
TRBV6-2/TRBV6-3	-	TRBD2	TRBJ2-7	TGTGCCAGCAGTTACCGTTCTAGCGGGACTTACGAGCAGTACTTC	CASSYRSSGTYEQYF
TRBV7-6	-	TRBD2	TRBJ2-3	TGTGCCAGCAGCCCCTCGGGGGGAGGGCCCTCGAATACGCAGTATTTT	CASSPSGGGPSNTQYF